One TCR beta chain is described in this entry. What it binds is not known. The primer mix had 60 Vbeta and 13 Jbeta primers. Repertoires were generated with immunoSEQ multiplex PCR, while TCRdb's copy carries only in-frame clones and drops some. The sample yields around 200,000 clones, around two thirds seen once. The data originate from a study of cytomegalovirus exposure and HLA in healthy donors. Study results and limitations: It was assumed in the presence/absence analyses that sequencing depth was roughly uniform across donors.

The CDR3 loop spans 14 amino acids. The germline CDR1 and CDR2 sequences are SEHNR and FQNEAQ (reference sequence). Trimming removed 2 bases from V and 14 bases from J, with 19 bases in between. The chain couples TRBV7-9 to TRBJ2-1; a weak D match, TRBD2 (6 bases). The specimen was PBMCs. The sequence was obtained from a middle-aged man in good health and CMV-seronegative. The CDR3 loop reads CASSLSGTLPGEFF. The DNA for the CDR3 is TGTGCCAGCAGCTTAAGTGGGACCCTTCCGGGGGAGTTCTTC.